The 32 T cell receptor beta chains reported below all come from one sample, sequenced in a study of Tregs in tolerant kidney transplant recipients. Using immunoSEQ multiplex PCR, the repertoire was profiled, and TCRdb retains in-frame clones only, with some absent. The repertoire includes 62,000 or so clones, approximately 98% of them detected once, and around 0.34% sits in the top ten. The sequencing here drew on Tregs from blood, taken before the transplant. The source of these receptors is a human donor who received a combined kidney and bone marrow transplant.

This chain joins TRBV7-2 and TRBJ2-4; TRBD2 matches 7 bases. Per the germline V gene, CDR1 is SGHTA and CDR2 is FQGNSA. The ends lost 1 base at V and 6 bases at J; junction bases unmatched: 6. The CDR3 spans 15 residues. The CDR3 reads CASSLGREFANIQYF. The CDR3, as DNA: TGTGCCAGCAGCTTAGGGCGGGAGTTTGCAAACATTCAGTACTTC. Full variable domain (remainder filled in from reference TRBV7-2 and TRBJ2-4): GAGVSQSPSNKVTEKGKDVELRCDPISGHTALYWYRQSLGQGLEFLIYFQGNSAPDKSGLPSDRFSAERTGGSVSTLTIQRTQQEDSAVYLCASSLGREFANIQYFGAGTRLSVL.

The chain is built from TRBV6-5 and TRBJ1-6; D ambiguous. Trimming took off 4 bases at V and 6 bases at J, with 7 bases between the two ends. Looked up from germline, CDR1 is MNHEY and CDR2 is SVGAGI. This CDR3 is built from 13 residues. For the CDR3, the DNA is TGTGCCAGCAGTTTTACTCTTAATTCACCCCTCCACTTT. Its protein product is CASSFTLNSPLHF.

The chain uses TRBV7-3 and TRBJ2-3; 10 bases line up with TRBD2. The CDR3 length is 14 residues. Germline-derived CDR1 and CDR2 are SGHTA and FQGTGA. Trimming at V came to 5 bases and at J to 4 bases, leaving 3 bases not matched to a gene. The chain's CDR3 is CASSPGLASDTQYF. Written as DNA, the CDR3 is TGTGCCAGCAGCCCGGGACTAGCGTCAGATACGCAGTATTTT.

The chain links TRBV21-1 to TRBJ1-5; whether TRBD1, the table's D call, matches the DNA was not checked. TRBV21-1 is described as a pseudogene. CDR3 size: 15 residues. CDR3 in DNA: TGTGCCAGCAGCAATTACAGGGCAGGCAATCAGCCCCAGCATTTT. Protein: CASSNYRAGNQPQHF.

This chain connects TRBV7-9 to TRBJ1-2; D not resolved. Between the trimmed V and J ends, which lost 6 bases and 5 bases, there was a span of 16 bases. Germline values: CDR1 SEHNR, CDR2 FQNEAQ (reference sequence). CDR3 size: 14 residues. The CDR3 protein is CASSQIERSYGYTF. The CDR3 region has the DNA TGTGCCAGCAGTCAGATCGAACGAAGTTATGGCTACACCTTC.

This clone has a single count. The chain employs TRBV6-1 and TRBJ2-7; tentatively, D is TRBD2 (5 bases). V was cut by 6 bases and J by 1 base, with 13 bases left in between. This CDR3 has 14 amino acids. Germline CDR1 and CDR2: MNHNS and SASEGT. The CDR3 protein is CASRGLRTSYEQYF. The CDR3 DNA reads TGTGCCAGCAGAGGCCTTCGGACTTCCTACGAGCAGTACTTC.

In this sample, this clone turned up once. The V call is TRBV25-1, the J call TRBJ1-1; D gene ambiguous. CDR3 size: 12 residues. Germline CDR1 is MGHDK and CDR2 is SYGVNS. V was shortened by 4 bases and J by 6 bases, with 9 bases between the two germline ends. CDR3 nucleotides: TGTGCCAGCAGTGGGGCAGGTTCTGAAGCTTTCTTT. Its translation is CASSGAGSEAFF. The full variable domain, in which reference TRBV25-1 and TRBJ1-1 provide the parts outside the CDR3, is EADIYQTPRYLVIGTGKKITLECSQTMGHDKMYWYQQDPGMELHLIHYSYGVNSTEKGDLSSESTVSRIRTEHFPLTLESARPSHTSQYLCASSGAGSEAFFGQGTRLTVV.

The V call is TRBV11-3, the J call TRBJ1-2; 7 positions agree with TRBD1. Germline V CDR1 and CDR2: SGHNT, YENEEA. This CDR3 is built from 13 residues. V lost 5 bases and J lost 5; bases outside the gene matches: 5. CDR3 sequence: CASSPGTEYGYTF. CDR3 in DNA: TGTGCCAGCAGCCCTGGGACAGAGTATGGCTACACCTTC.

The gene calls are TRBV29-1 and TRBJ2-2, with TRBD1 matching 10 bases. After removal of 5 bases from V and 4 bases from J, the junction contained 4 bases not matched to a gene. The length of the CDR3 is 14 residues. Germline V CDR1 and CDR2: SQVTM, ANQGSEA. The CDR3 here is CSVRRDRGTGELFF. CDR3 nucleotide sequence: TGCAGCGTTCGAAGGGACAGGGGCACCGGGGAGCTGTTTTTT.

CDR3 coding DNA: TGTGCCAGCAGCCAACAACGGACTCACGGGGGTCTGGAGACCCAGTACTTC. This gives the protein CASSQQRTHGGLETQYF. The genes are TRBV14 and TRBJ2-5, with D perhaps matching TRBD2 (6 bases). V was trimmed by 2 bases and J by 5 bases, leaving 21 bases between them. Germline-derived CDR1 and CDR2 are SGHDN and FVKESK. The CDR3 consists of 17 residues.

V gene TRBV14 combines with J gene TRBJ2-5; the match to TRBD1 covers 12 bases. The ends lost 3 bases at V and 5 bases at J; junction bases unmatched: 10. The CDR3 spans 17 residues. CDR1 is SGHDN and CDR2 is FVKESK in the germline V gene. DNA for the CDR3: TGTGCCAGCAGCCACAGGGGACAGGGGGCTTCAGGGGAGACCCAGTACTTC. As protein: CASSHRGQGASGETQYF.

The V and J genes are TRBV6-1 and TRBJ2-3; 7 bases line up with TRBD2. Germline V gene data show CDR1 as MNHNS and CDR2 as SASEGT. The V gene end was trimmed by 4 bases and the J gene end by 5 bases; junction bases not matched to a gene: 0. The CDR3 is made up of 12 amino acids. In nucleotides, the CDR3 is TGTGCCAGCAGTGCTAGCGGAGATACGCAGTATTTT. Translation: CASSASGDTQYF.

CDR3 residues: CASSRAGLATDEQFF. In DNA form, the CDR3 reads TGCGCCAGCAGCCGGGCGGGACTAGCGACCGATGAGCAGTTCTTC. The rearrangement links TRBV4-3 to TRBJ2-1; 10 bases agree with TRBD2. This CDR3 has 15 residues. Trimming removed 4 bases from V and 8 bases from J; junction bases left unmatched: 8. CDR1 and CDR2 from the germline V gene are LGHNA and YSLEER.

V and J are TRBV19 and TRBJ2-7; D possibly corresponds to TRBD2 (6 bases). V was clipped by 1 base and J by 2 bases, with 12 bases between them. Germline V gene data show CDR1 as LNHDA and CDR2 as SQIVND (reference sequence). The CDR3 has 15 residues. The CDR3 reads CASSIGSGGTYEQYF. The CDR3 DNA reads TGTGCCAGTAGTATAGGGTCCGGGGGTACCTACGAGCAGTACTTC.

This chain connects TRBV5-1 to TRBJ2-3; 8 bases are shared with TRBD1. In germline, CDR1 is SGHRS, CDR2 YFSETQ. The CDR3 has 15 amino acids. Trimming took 4 bases from V and 2 from J; bases not matched to a gene: 6. The CDR3 is CASSIQGGSTDTQYF. CDR3 in DNA: TGCGCCAGCAGCATACAGGGGGGATCCACAGATACGCAGTATTTT.

J is TRBJ1-4 and V is TRBV4-2; possible D gene TRBD1, 6 bases. The germline V gene encodes CDR1 LGHNA and CDR2 YNFKEQ. V lost 5 bases and J lost 8, with 18 bases in between. This CDR3 has 15 residues. The CDR3 DNA sequence: TGTGCCAGCAGCAAGTCGTCAGGCCAGGGGGAAAAACTGTTTTTT. Its translation: CASSKSSGQGEKLFF.

In its sample, this clone was seen once. V usage is TRBV5-1 and J usage is TRBJ1-6; maybe TRBD1 (5 bases). The germline gives CDR1 SGHRS, CDR2 YFSETQ. CDR3 size: 16 residues. V lost 1 base to trimming and J lost 3 bases, with 11 bases between them. The CDR3 coding sequence is TGCGCCAGCAGCTTGAGTACTACAGGCTATAATTCACCCCTCCACTTT. The encoded protein is CASSLSTTGYNSPLHF. Filled out from reference TRBV5-1 and TRBJ1-6, the complete variable domain reads KAGVTQTPRYLIKTRGQQVTLSCSPISGHRSVSWYQQTPGQGLQFLFEYFSETQRNKGNFPGRFSGRQFSNSRSEMNVSTLELGDSALYLCASSLSTTGYNSPLHFGNGTRLTVT.

The genes are TRBV10-3 and TRBJ1-3, with D perhaps matching TRBD1 (6 bases). Germline V gives CDR1 ENHRY, CDR2 SYGVKD. The CDR3 consists of 15 residues. V gave up 8 bases and J gave up 4 bases, with 18 bases separating them. The CDR3 reads CAIHPGGRRGNTIYF. CDR3 coding DNA: TGTGCCATCCATCCCGGGGGGCGGAGAGGAAACACCATATATTTT.

This clone occurred once. CDR3 protein: CASSKVGTSGYNEQFF. The DNA for the CDR3 is TGTGCCAGCAGCAAAGTGGGGACTAGCGGTTACAATGAGCAGTTCTTC. The rearrangement links TRBV21-1 to TRBJ2-1; the table's D call of TRBD2 was not tested on the DNA. TRBV21-1 is described as a pseudogene. The CDR3 is made up of 16 amino acids.

This sequence joins TRBV4-1 and TRBJ1-3, with D uncertain. Germline assignment: CDR1 MGHRA and CDR2 YSYEKL. Trimming stripped 6 bases from V and 4 bases from J, with 28 bases between. The CDR3 extends over 19 amino acids. CDR3 in amino acids: CASSPAKGTSYPGGNTIYF. The CDR3 DNA reads as TGCGCCAGCAGTCCAGCAAAGGGTACTTCCTACCCGGGGGGAAACACCATATATTTT.

This chain links TRBV5-4 with TRBJ1-6; TRBD1 matches at 8 bases. Germline loops: CDR1 SGHNT, CDR2 YYREEE (reference sequence). The V segment lost 5 bases and the J segment 0 bases; nucleotides outside the gene matches: 4. The CDR3 loop spans 16 amino acids. The CDR3: CASRDTGGSYNSPLHF. The DNA of the CDR3 is TGTGCCAGCAGAGATACAGGGGGCTCCTATAATTCACCCCTCCACTTT.

V usage is TRBV19 and J usage is TRBJ1-1; TRBD1 agrees at 7 bases. The CDR3 has 13 residues. Germline V gives CDR1 LNHDA, CDR2 SQIVND (reference sequence). The junction had 2 bases not matched to a gene; V was cut back by 3 bases and J by 4 bases. The CDR3 DNA follows: TGTGCCAGTAGTATGACAGGGAGCACTGAAGCTTTCTTT. The encoded protein is CASSMTGSTEAFF.

This chain joins TRBV5-6 and TRBJ2-7; D is possibly TRBD2 (6 bases). Per germline, CDR1 SGHDT and CDR2 YYEEEE. Trimming pared 4 bases from V and 6 bases from J, leaving 20 bases between. The CDR3 sequence is 15 residues long. The CDR3 loop reads CASSHGSGLGGEQYF. In DNA, the CDR3 is TGTGCCAGCAGCCACGGGAGTGGATTGGGGGGCGAGCAGTACTTC.

V gene TRBV5-5 combines with J gene TRBJ1-2, with D perhaps TRBD1 (6 bases). The CDR3 has 15 amino acids. Germline assignment: CDR1 SGHKS and CDR2 YYEKEE (reference sequence). Trimming left V 2 bases short and J 4 bases short, with 15 bases between. The CDR3 bases are TGTGCCAGCAGCTTCGACAGGCAAACTTTCTATGGCTACACCTTC. Its protein is CASSFDRQTFYGYTF.

This clone was detected only once. The chain carries TRBV7-7 and TRBJ2-5; TRBD2 is a possible D gene (7 bases). Trimming took off 8 bases at V and 5 bases at J, with 15 bases between the two ends. The CDR3 runs 13 residues. The germline CDR1 and CDR2 sequences are SSHAT and FNYEAQ (reference sequence). CDR3 DNA: TGTGCCAGCGGACTAGGGGGGAGCGAGACCCAGTACTTC. Amino acid sequence: CASGLGGSETQYF.

This chain connects TRBV29-1 to TRBJ1-2; 10 bases align to TRBD1. J lost 8 bases, V lost 6 bases, and 6 bases had no gene match. The germline gives CDR1 SQVTM, CDR2 ANQGSEA. This CDR3 is 12 amino acids long. In nucleotides, the CDR3 is TGCAGCGTGGGGGGACAGGGGCTCGGCTACACCTTC. The encoded protein is CSVGGQGLGYTF.

Comments on this clone: A read error may account for a junction end that differs from germline. V usage is TRBV7-3 and J usage is TRBJ1-2, with 9 bases matching TRBD1. The germline V gene has CDR1 SGHTA and CDR2 FQGTGA. The CDR3 has 19 amino acids. The CDR3 bases are TGTGCCAGCAGCTCTCGGTTAGGACAGGGGCTTCTTTTTAACAATGGCTACACCTTC. It is translated as CASSSRLGQGLLFNNGYTF.

The V gene is TRBV18, the J gene TRBJ2-1, with TRBD2 matching 8 bases. V was pared by 1 base and J by 1 base, with 0 bases of the junction left unmatched. CDR3 length: 15 amino acids. Looked up from germline, CDR1 is KGHSH and CDR2 is LQKENI. The CDR3 reads CASSPLAGSYNEQFF. CDR3 nucleotide sequence: TGTGCCAGCTCACCACTAGCGGGATCCTACAATGAGCAGTTCTTC.

The V gene is TRBV27, the J gene TRBJ1-1; 9 bases map to TRBD1. The CDR3 totals 15 residues. J gave up 4 bases and V 6 bases, and 9 bases lay outside the gene matches. The germline gives CDR1 MNHEY, CDR2 SMNVEV (reference sequence). The CDR3 bases are TGTGCCAGCAGACCCTGGGACAGGGCTAGCACTGAAGCTTTCTTT. Encoded protein: CASRPWDRASTEAFF.

V usage is TRBV2 and J usage is TRBJ2-5; 9 bases line up with TRBD2. The J call may not be correct, given that the DNA end is closer to TRBJ2-7. The CDR3 is 14 amino acids. Germline CDR1 and CDR2: SNHLY and FYNNEI. The CDR3 reads CASSAQRGAYEQYF. CDR3 in DNA: TGTGCCAGCAGTGCCCAGCGGGGGGCCTACGAGCAGTACTTC.

The chain joins TRBV7-3 to TRBJ2-7; possibly TRBD2 for D (5 bases). V dropped 2 bases and J dropped 0 bases, with 20 bases sitting between them. This CDR3 contains 18 residues. Germline V gene lookup returns CDR1 SGHTA and CDR2 FQGTGA. The CDR3 sequence: CASSLGPQRARSSYEQYF. The CDR3 DNA is TGTGCCAGCAGCTTAGGCCCTCAGAGGGCAAGGAGCTCCTACGAGCAGTACTTC. The full variable domain, completed using reference TRBV7-3 and TRBJ2-7, is GAGVSQTPSNKVTEKGKYVELRCDPISGHTALYWYRQSLGQGPEFLIYFQGTGAADDSGLPNDRFFAVRPEGSVSTLKIQRTERGDSAVYLCASSLGPQRARSSYEQYFGPGTRLTVT.

V gene TRBV29-1 combines with J gene TRBJ1-5; D gene uncertain. Germline values: CDR1 SQVTM, CDR2 ANQGSEA. CDR3 length equals 12 residues. V was cut by 0 bases and J by 5 bases, with 5 bases left in between. The CDR3 DNA reads as TGCAGCGTTGAAGAGGCCGATCAGCCCCAGCATTTT. As protein: CSVEEADQPQHF. Full variable domain (outside the CDR3, taken from reference TRBV29-1 and TRBJ1-5): SAVISQKPSRDICQRGTSLTIQCQVDSQVTMMFWYRQQPGQSLTLIATANQGSEATYESGFVIDKFPISRPNLTFSTLTVSNMSPEDSSIYLCSVEEADQPQHFGDGTRLSIL.